A single sample gave rise to the 14 T cell receptor beta chains below, sequenced in a study of human T cells and chemical hapten exposure. TCRdb used MiXCR to reprocess the RACE reads, holding one entry per CDR3 protein. Found here are about 340,000 distinct CDR3 sequences, 5.5% to 8% of them singletons; the top ten hold 7.5% to 8.5%. Time point of the sample: patch test 1, 2 weeks after DPC sensitization. Treatment in this sample: therapeutic diphenylcyclopropenone sensitization with weekly scalp DPC. The sequencing used whole blood, collected in connection with sensitization to the hapten diphenylcyclopropenone (DPC). These receptors were taken from a woman under 30 with alopecia areata. Some clones in this sample may be carry-over from other donors' samples.

The chain combines TRBV4-3 with TRBJ2-3; tentative D call: TRBD1 (7 bases). CDR1 and CDR2 from the germline V gene are LGHNA and YSLEER. With 1 base removed from V and 0 bases from J, the gap between germline ends came to 14 bases. The CDR3 contains 17 residues. The CDR3 reads CASSQGSGGLSTDTQYF. The CDR3, as DNA: TGCGCCAGCAGCCAAGGGTCAGGGGGGCTTAGCACAGATACGCAGTATTTT.

The chain links TRBV24-1 to TRBJ2-7; D remains unclear. Germline V gene lookup returns CDR1 KGHDR and CDR2 SFDVKD. V dropped 9 bases and J dropped 4 bases, with 9 bases sitting between them. The CDR3 has 11 residues. The CDR3 loop is CATGVGYEQYF. In nucleotides, the CDR3 is TGTGCCACCGGGGTCGGGTACGAGCAGTACTTC.

There are a few counts of this clonotype. The V gene is TRBV7-9, the J gene TRBJ1-1, with 10 bases lining up with TRBD1. This CDR3 has 17 amino acids. J lost 5 bases, V lost 5 bases, and 14 bases had no gene match. Germline V gene lookup returns CDR1 SEHNR and CDR2 FQNEAQ (reference sequence). In DNA, the CDR3 is TGTGCCAGCAGCCTTTCATGGGACAGGGGCTCAGGGACTGAAGCTTTCTTT. Its protein product is CASSLSWDRGSGTEAFF. Full variable domain (outside the CDR3, taken from reference TRBV7-9 and TRBJ1-1): DTGVSQNPRHKITKRGQNVTFRCDPISEHNRLYWYRQTLGQGPEFLTYFQNEAQLEKSRLLSDRFSAERPKGSFSTLEIQRTEQGDSAMYLCASSLSWDRGSGTEAFFGQGTRLTVV.

The V call is TRBV6-6, the J call TRBJ1-5, with D unclear. V was shortened by 1 base and J by 5 bases, with 9 bases between the two germline ends. This CDR3 is 14 amino acids long. Per the germline V gene, CDR1 is MNHNY and CDR2 is SVGAGI (reference sequence). CDR3 sequence (DNA): TGTGCCAGCAGTTACTTGGAGGGCGATCAGCCCCAGCATTTT. Amino acid sequence: CASSYLEGDQPQHF.

This clonotype came up a few times. This chain links TRBV7-2 with TRBJ1-1; 8 bases map to TRBD1. Germline V gene lookup returns CDR1 SGHTA and CDR2 FQGNSA. The CDR3 runs to 14 residues. V was clipped by 5 bases and J by 1 base; unmatched bases: 3. Here the CDR3 DNA reads TGTGCCAGCAGCATGGACAGGGCGAACACTGAAGCTTTCTTT. The encoded protein is CASSMDRANTEAFF.

In this sample, this clonotype turned up many times. This chain connects TRBV3-1 to TRBJ2-3; 7 bases fit TRBD1. This CDR3 region has 16 residues. Trimming took 2 bases from V and 1 from J; bases not matched to a gene: 6. Germline-derived CDR1 and CDR2 are LGHDT and YNNKEL (reference sequence). This CDR3 reads CASSQFGQARTDTQYF. As DNA, the CDR3 is TGTGCCAGCAGCCAATTCGGACAGGCTCGCACAGATACGCAGTATTTT.

The chain recombines TRBV20-1 with TRBJ1-4; D gene uncertain. V was cut by 3 bases and J by 4 bases, with 12 bases left in between. Germline V gene lookup returns CDR1 DFQATT and CDR2 SNEGSKA (reference sequence). This CDR3 is built from 14 residues. The CDR3 spells CSASFSWGNEKLFF. CDR3 in DNA: TGCAGTGCTAGTTTTTCCTGGGGTAATGAAAAACTGTTTTTT.

This chain uses TRBV12-3 or TRBV12-4 with TRBJ1-6; no clear D gene. Trimming shortened V by 3 bases and J by 5 bases, and 8 bases separated the two germline ends. The CDR3 runs to 14 residues. The CDR3 reads CASSFMGNNSPLHF. The DNA for the CDR3 is TGTGCCAGCAGTTTTATGGGGAATAATTCACCCCTCCACTTT.

This clonotype was counted ten times or more. V is TRBV29-1 and J is TRBJ1-1; D not resolved. V was trimmed by 1 base and J by 1 base, leaving 7 bases between them. CDR3 length: 13 amino acids. CDR1 SQVTM and CDR2 ANQGSEA come from the germline V gene. CDR3 sequence: CSVEVSGNTEAFF. The CDR3 DNA follows: TGCAGCGTTGAAGTGTCGGGGAACACTGAAGCTTTCTTT.

This clonotype was counted only a few times. As DNA, the CDR3 is TGTGCCAGCAGTTCCACCTTGAGGGACAGGGATGGCTACACCTTC. Translated, it gives CASSSTLRDRDGYTF. This chain uses TRBV12-3 or TRBV12-4 with TRBJ1-2; TRBD1 aligns across 9 bases. This CDR3 is built from 15 residues. V shed 4 bases and J 6 bases; nucleotides not matched to a gene: 9.

This clonotype was observed a handful of times. The J gene is TRBJ1-6, the V gene TRBV6-5, with D possibly matching TRBD1 (6 bases). This CDR3 has 16 amino acids. Deletions cut 3 bases from V and 2 bases from J, with 11 bases between. Germline CDR1 reads MNHEY; CDR2 reads SVGAGI. CDR3 region: CASSYGGAPYNSPLHF. CDR3 nucleotides: TGTGCCAGCAGTTATGGGGGGGCCCCCTATAATTCACCCCTCCACTTT.

This clonotype was observed many times. This sequence joins TRBV20-1 and TRBJ1-1; a possible D gene is TRBD1 (5 bases). The CDR3 totals 12 residues. Germline V gene sequence: CDR1 DFQATT, CDR2 SNEGSKA (reference sequence). V shed 3 bases and J shed 4 bases, with 9 bases lying between them. As DNA, the CDR3 is TGCAGTGCTAGTCGTGGGACCACTGAAGCTTTCTTT. This encodes CSASRGTTEAFF.

This clonotype was counted many times. This chain joins TRBV12-3 or TRBV12-4 and TRBJ2-5; the D is unclear. V lost 6 bases, J lost 2 bases, and 13 bases lay in between. The CDR3 spans 14 residues. The CDR3, as DNA: TGTGCCAGCAGATCGACTGCCCTTCAAGAGACCCAGTACTTC. Residues: CASRSTALQETQYF.

Many counts were recorded for this clonotype. This chain links TRBV2 with TRBJ2-7; D remains unclear. The CDR3 runs to 11 residues. Trimming took off 4 bases at V and 3 bases at J, with 4 bases between the two ends. Germline V lookup: CDR1 SNHLY, CDR2 FYNNEI. The CDR3 coding sequence is TGTGCCAGCAGTGTCCTCTACGAGCAGTACTTC. Protein product: CASSVLYEQYF.